The table lists the clone carrying this T cell receptor beta chain with a few counts. Germline V lookup: CDR1 LNHDA, CDR2 SQIVND (reference sequence). Between the trimmed V and J ends, which lost 4 bases and 3 bases, there was a span of 15 bases. The CDR3 runs 15 residues. This table comes from immunoSEQ multiplex PCR, and its TCRdb copy is limited to in-frame clones, with some not included. The table has 390,000 or so clones, 89% seen once. The data were taken from a study of blood T cell repertoires in COVID-19. Study-level information: The United States, Italy and Spain were the sources of the acute and convalescent COVID-19 samples.

Seattle's enrolled individuals joined amid active infection and were then monitored longitudinally. The sequence was collected from a woman aged 30 to 39 with COVID-19, enrolled during active disease. The gene calls are TRBV19 and TRBJ1-1; perhaps TRBD1 as D (6 bases). The specimen sequenced was peripheral blood. CDR3 coding DNA: TGTGCCAGTAGTACAGGGGATGTTAAAGACACTGAAGCTTTCTTT. It specifies CASSTGDVKDTEAFF.